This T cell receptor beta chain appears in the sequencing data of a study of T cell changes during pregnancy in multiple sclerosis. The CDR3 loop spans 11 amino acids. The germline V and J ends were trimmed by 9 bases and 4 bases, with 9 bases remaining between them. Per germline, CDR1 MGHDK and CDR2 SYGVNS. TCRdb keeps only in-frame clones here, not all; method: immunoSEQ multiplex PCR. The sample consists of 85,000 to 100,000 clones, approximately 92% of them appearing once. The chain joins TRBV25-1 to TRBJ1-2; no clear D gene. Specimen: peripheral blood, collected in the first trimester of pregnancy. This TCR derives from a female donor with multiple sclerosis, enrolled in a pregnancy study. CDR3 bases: TGTGCCAGTCGAGGTAGCTATGGCTACACCTTC. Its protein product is CASRGSYGYTF.